This TCR beta chain is from a study of blood T cell repertoires in COVID-19. The CDR3 totals 14 residues. Germline V gene sequence: CDR1 LGHDT, CDR2 YNNKEL (reference sequence). Trimming shortened V by 5 bases and J by 11 bases, and 18 bases separated the two germline ends. Only a few counts were recorded for this clone. As originally analysed: Reference gene primer amplification yielded estimated nucleated cell counts. Data came from immunoSEQ multiplex PCR; TCRdb stores just in-frame clones and leaves some out. The V and J calls and clone size were taken over from that table, and D and trimming were inferred from the DNA. The sample has fewer than 600,000 clones; approximately 92% are singletons.

The sequence derives from a man between 18 and 35 years old with COVID-19, enrolled during active disease. Sequencing was carried out using peripheral blood. V usage is TRBV3-1 (or the pseudogene TRBV3-2) and J usage is TRBJ1-4, with D hard to call. DNA for the CDR3: TGTGCCAGCAGCTTAACGACGAGGGCTGGGAAACTGTTTTTT. Encoded protein: CASSLTTRAGKLFF.